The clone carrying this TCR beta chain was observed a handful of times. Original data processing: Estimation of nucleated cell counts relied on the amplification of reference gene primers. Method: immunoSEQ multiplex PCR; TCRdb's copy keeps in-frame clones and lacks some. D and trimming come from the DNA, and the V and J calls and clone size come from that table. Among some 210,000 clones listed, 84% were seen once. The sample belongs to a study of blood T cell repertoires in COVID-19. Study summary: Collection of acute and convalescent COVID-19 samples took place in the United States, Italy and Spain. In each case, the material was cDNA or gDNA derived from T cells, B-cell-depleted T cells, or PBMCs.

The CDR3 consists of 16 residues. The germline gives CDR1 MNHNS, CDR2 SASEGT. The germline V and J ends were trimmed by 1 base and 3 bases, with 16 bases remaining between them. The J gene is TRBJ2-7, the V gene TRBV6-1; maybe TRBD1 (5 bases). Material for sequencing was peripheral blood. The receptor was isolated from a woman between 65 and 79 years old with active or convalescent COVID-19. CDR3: CASSEGQVRQNYEQYF. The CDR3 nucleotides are TGTGCCAGCAGTGAAGGACAAGTGAGACAGAACTACGAGCAGTACTTC.